The present T cell receptor (beta chain) was sequenced within a study of glioma-infiltrating T cells. The CDR3 has 15 amino acids. V lost 8 bases, J lost 6 bases, and 12 bases stayed unmatched. Germline values: CDR1 MDHEN, CDR2 SYDVKM. Study results and limitations: Tissue-blood divergence was below expectation in non-neoplastic patients, above in gliomas. Very few CDR3 sequences were shared between tissue and blood.

Using RNA template, CDR3s of TCR alpha and beta were amplified with iRepertoire arm-PCR. One-step reverse transcription and amplification started from approximately 100-400 ng of tissue mRNA or PBMC total RNA. TCRdb processed the multiplex PCR reads anew with MiXCR; each CDR3 protein has one entry. This sample carries fewer than 200,000 distinct CDR3 sequences, more than 35% of them seen once, and the ten largest clones take about 5.2%. This clonotype was seen many times. Its antigen is not identified. The gene calls are TRBV28 and TRBJ1-5; 8 nucleotides agree with TRBD1. The TCR was taken from a human donor with low-grade glioma or glioblastoma, undergoing nonglioma brain surgery, or in good health (not recorded which). Sample: glioma tissue, nonneoplastic brain tissue, or PBMCs (not recorded which). The CDR3 sequence is CASASGTGDSQPQHF. The CDR3 nucleotides read TGTGCCAGCGCCTCCGGGACAGGCGACTCTCAGCCCCAGCATTTT.